This T cell receptor beta chain was recovered during a study of OX40 agonist ivuxolimab in advanced cancers. Turning to the study itself: With ivuxolimab, an agonistic anti-OX40 (CD134) antibody, patients were treated. The patients received ivuxolimab by intravenous route every 2 weeks at 0.01 to 10 mg/kg.

V was clipped by 8 bases and J by 0 bases, with 6 bases between them. Germline V lookup: CDR1 SNHLY, CDR2 FYNNEI. The CDR3 extends over 12 amino acids. This clone was counted once. Profiled with immunoSEQ multiplex PCR; TCRdb holds only in-frame clones, not every one. This sample carries under 60,000 clones, approximately 90% of them seen once, and the ten largest clones take 5.4%. People who had autoimmune disease history or systemic immunosuppression were excluded. This receptor was taken from an adult with an advanced solid tumor such as melanoma, head and neck, liver or kidney cancer. This chain uses TRBV2 with TRBJ2-3; unclear D gene. The input for sequencing was CD4+ or CD8+ T cells sorted from blood, taken in a trial of the OX40 agonist ivuxolimab. The CDR3 here is CASAYSTDTQYF. The CDR3, as DNA: TGTGCCAGCGCCTATAGCACAGATACGCAGTATTTT.